The 2 T cell receptor beta chains reported below all come from one sample, sequenced in a study of T cells in localized non-small cell lung cancer. Repertoires were generated with immunoSEQ multiplex PCR, while TCRdb's copy carries only in-frame clones and drops some. Here the sample spans about 33,000 clones, around 80% being singletons. Material: peripheral blood, obtained before any cancer treatment. The receptors originated from a male donor at least 60 years old with stage III squamous cell lung carcinoma.

This clone has more than one count but fewer than ten. V and J are TRBV4-1 and TRBJ2-7; TRBD1 matches 8 bases. V gave up 2 bases and J gave up 4 bases; unmatched junction bases: 16. Per the germline V gene, CDR1 is MGHRA and CDR2 is YSYEKL. The CDR3 contains 18 residues. The CDR3 loop reads CASSQWAGQATAGYEQYF. CDR3 nucleotides: TGCGCCAGCAGCCAATGGGCGGGACAGGCAACCGCGGGGTACGAGCAGTACTTC.

The chain uses TRBV28 and TRBJ2-7, with a weak D call TRBD2 (6 bases). V dropped 4 bases and J dropped 3 bases, with 16 bases sitting between them. Germline CDR1 reads MDHEN; CDR2 reads SYDVKM. The CDR3 has 15 amino acids. The CDR3 DNA reads as TGTGCCAGCAGTTCTCTAGATTTGGGACTCTACGAGCAGTACTTC. Translation: CASSSLDLGLYEQYF.